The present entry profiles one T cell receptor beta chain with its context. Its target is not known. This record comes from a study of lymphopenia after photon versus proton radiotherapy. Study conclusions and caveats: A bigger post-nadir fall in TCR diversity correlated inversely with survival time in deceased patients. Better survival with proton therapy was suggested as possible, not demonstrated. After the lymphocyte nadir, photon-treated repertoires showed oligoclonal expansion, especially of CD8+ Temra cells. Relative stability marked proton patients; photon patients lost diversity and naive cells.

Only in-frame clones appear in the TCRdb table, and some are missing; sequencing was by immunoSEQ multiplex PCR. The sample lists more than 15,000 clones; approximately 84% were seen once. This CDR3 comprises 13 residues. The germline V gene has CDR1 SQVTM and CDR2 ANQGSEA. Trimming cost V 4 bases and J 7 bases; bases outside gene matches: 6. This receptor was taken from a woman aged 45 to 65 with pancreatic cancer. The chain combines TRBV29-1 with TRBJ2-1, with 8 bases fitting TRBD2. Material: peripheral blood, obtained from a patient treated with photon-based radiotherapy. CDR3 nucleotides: TGCAGCGTTGTTGCGGGAGGTGGAAATGAGCAGTTCTTC. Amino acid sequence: CSVVAGGGNEQFF.